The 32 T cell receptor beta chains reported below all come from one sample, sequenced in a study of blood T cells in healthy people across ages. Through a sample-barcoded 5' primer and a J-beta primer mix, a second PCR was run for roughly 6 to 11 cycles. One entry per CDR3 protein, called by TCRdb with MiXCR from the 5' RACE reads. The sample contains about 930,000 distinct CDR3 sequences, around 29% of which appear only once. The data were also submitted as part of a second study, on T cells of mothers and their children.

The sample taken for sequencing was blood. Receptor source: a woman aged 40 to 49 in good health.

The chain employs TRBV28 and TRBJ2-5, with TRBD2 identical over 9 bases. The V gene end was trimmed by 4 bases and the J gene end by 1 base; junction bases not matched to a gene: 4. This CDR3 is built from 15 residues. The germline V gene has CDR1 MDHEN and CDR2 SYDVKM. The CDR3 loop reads CASSSAGGAQETQYF. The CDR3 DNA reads TGTGCCAGCAGTTCAGCGGGGGGCGCCCAAGAGACCCAGTACTTC. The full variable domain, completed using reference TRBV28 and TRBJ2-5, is DVKVTQSSRYLVKRTGEKVFLECVQDMDHENMFWYRQDPGLGLRLIYFSYDVKMKEKGDIPEGYSVSREKKERFSLILESASTNQTSMYLCASSSAGGAQETQYFGPGTRLLVL.

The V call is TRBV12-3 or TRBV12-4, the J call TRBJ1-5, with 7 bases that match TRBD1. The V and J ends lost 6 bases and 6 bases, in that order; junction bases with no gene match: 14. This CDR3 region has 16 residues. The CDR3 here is CASRQTGARGVQPQHF. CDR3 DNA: TGTGCCAGCAGACAAACAGGGGCCCGAGGCGTTCAGCCCCAGCATTTT.

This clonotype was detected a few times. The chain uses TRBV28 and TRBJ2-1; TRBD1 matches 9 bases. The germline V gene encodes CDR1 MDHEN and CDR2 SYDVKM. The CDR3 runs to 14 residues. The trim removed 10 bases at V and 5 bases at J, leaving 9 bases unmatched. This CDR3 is CANFLGQGHNEQFF. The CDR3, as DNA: TGTGCCAACTTTTTGGGACAGGGCCACAATGAGCAGTTCTTC.

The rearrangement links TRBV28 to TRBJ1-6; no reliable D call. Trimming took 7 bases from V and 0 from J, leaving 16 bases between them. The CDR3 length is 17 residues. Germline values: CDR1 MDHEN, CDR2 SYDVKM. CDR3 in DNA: TGTGCCAGCACCCCCATAGGAGGAGGCTCCTATAATTCACCCCTCCACTTT. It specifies CASTPIGGGSYNSPLHF. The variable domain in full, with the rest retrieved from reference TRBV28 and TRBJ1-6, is DVKVTQSSRYLVKRTGEKVFLECVQDMDHENMFWYRQDPGLGLRLIYFSYDVKMKEKGDIPEGYSVSREKKERFSLILESASTNQTSMYLCASTPIGGGSYNSPLHFGNGTRLTVT.

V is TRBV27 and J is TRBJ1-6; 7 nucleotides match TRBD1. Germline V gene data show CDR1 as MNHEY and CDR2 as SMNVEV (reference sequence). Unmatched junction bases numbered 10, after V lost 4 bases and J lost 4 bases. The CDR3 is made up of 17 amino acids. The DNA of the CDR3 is TGTGCCAGCAGTTATGGACAGGTTCTGGCGTATAATTCACCCCTCCACTTT. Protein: CASSYGQVLAYNSPLHF.

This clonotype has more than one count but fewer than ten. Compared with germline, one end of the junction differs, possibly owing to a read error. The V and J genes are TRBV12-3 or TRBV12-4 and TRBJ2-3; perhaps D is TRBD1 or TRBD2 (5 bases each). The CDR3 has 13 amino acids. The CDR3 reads CVSGRSGTDTQYF. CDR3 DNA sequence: TGTGTCAGCGGAAGATCAGGGACAGATACGCAGTATTTT.

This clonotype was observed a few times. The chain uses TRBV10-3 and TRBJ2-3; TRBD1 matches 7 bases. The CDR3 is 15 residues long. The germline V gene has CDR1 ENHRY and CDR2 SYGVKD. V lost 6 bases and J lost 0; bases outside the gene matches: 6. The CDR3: CAISRDRVSTDTQYF. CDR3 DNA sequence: TGTGCCATCAGCCGAGACAGGGTTAGCACAGATACGCAGTATTTT.

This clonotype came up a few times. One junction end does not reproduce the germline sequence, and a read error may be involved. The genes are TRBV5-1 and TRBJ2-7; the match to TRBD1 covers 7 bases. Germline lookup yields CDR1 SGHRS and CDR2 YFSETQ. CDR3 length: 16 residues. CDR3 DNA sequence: TGCGCCGGCAGCCTAACAACCGGGACAGCCTCCTACGAGCAGTACTTC. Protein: CAGSLTTGTASYEQYF.

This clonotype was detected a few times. The CDR3 nucleotides read TGTGCCAGCAGCGCGGACGGAAAACACACTGAAGCTTTCTTT. It translates to CASSADGKHTEAFF. V usage is TRBV9 and J usage is TRBJ1-1; D remains unclear. Germline CDR1 reads SGDLS; CDR2 reads YYNGEE. The CDR3 covers 14 residues. Deletions cut 3 bases from V and 3 bases from J, with 12 bases between.

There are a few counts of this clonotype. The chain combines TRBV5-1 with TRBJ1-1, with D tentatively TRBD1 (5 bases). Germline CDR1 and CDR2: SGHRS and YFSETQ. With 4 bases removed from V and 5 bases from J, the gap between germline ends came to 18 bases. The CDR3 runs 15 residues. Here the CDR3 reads CASSVGWGVSTEAFF. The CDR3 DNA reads TGCGCCAGCAGCGTAGGTTGGGGGGTTAGTACTGAAGCTTTCTTT. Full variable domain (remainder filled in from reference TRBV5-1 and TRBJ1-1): KAGVTQTPRYLIKTRGQQVTLSCSPISGHRSVSWYQQTPGQGLQFLFEYFSETQRNKGNFPGRFSGRQFSNSRSEMNVSTLELGDSALYLCASSVGWGVSTEAFFGQGTRLTVV.

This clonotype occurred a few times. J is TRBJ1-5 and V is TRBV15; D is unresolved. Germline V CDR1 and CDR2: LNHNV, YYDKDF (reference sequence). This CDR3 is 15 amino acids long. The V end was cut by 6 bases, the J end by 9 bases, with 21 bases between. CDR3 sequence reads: CATSQDPQAAGPQHF. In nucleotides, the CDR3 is TGTGCCACCAGTCAAGACCCCCAGGCGGCAGGGCCCCAGCATTTT.

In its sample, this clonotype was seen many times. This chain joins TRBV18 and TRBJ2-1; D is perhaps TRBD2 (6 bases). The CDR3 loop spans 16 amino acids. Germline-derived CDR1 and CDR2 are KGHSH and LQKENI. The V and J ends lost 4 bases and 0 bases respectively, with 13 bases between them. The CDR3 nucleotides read TGTGCCAGCTCACGAACGGACGGGAGCTCCTACAATGAGCAGTTCTTC. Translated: CASSRTDGSSYNEQFF.

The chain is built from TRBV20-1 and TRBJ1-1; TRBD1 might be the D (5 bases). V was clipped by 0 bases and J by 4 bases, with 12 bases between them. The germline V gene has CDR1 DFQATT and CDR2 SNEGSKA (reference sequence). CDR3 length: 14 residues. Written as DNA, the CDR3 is TGCAGTGCTAGAGAGATTCAGGGTCTCACTGAAGCTTTCTTT. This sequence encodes CSAREIQGLTEAFF.

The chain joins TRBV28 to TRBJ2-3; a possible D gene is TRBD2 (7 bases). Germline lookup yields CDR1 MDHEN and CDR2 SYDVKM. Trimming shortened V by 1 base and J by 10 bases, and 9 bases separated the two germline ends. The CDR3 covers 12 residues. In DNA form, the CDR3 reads TGTGCCAGCAGTTTATCGGGGGGCTCGCAGTATTTT. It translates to CASSLSGGSQYF.

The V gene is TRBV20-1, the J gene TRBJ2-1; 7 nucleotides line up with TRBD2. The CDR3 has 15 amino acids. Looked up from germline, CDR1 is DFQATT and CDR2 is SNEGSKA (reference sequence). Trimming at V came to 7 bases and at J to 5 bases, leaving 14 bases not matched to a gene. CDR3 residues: CSVKTSPRMDNEQFF. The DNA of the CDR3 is TGCAGTGTAAAGACTAGCCCCCGAATGGACAATGAGCAGTTCTTC.

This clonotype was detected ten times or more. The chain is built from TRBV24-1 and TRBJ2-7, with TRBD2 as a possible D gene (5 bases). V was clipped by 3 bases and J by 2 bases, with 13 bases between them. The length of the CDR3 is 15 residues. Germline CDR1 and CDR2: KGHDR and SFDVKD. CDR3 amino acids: CATSDPGNGAYEQYF. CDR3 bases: TGTGCCACCAGTGATCCAGGTAACGGGGCCTACGAGCAGTACTTC.

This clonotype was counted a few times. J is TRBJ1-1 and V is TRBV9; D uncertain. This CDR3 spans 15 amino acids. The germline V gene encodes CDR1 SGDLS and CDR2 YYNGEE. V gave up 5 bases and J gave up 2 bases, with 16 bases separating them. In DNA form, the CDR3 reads TGTGCCAGCAGTCAAACCGGCGGGGTCAACACTGAAGCTTTCTTT. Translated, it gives CASSQTGGVNTEAFF. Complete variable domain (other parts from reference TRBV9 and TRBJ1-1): DSGVTQTPKHLITATGQRVTLRCSPRSGDLSVYWYQQSLDQGLQFLIQYYNGEERAKGNILERFSAQQFPDLHSELNLSSLELGDSALYFCASSQTGGVNTEAFFGQGTRLTVV.

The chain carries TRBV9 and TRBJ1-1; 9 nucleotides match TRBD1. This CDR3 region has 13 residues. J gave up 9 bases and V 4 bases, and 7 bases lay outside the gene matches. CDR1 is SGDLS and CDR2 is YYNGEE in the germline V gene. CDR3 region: CASSQGQGFQAFF. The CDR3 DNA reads TGTGCCAGCAGCCAGGGACAGGGATTTCAAGCTTTCTTT.

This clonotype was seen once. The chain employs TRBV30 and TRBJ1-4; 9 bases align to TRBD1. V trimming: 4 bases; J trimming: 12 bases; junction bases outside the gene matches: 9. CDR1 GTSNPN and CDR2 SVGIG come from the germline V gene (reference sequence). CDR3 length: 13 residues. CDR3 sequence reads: CAWTRDRVSQLFF. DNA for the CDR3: TGTGCCTGGACAAGGGACAGGGTTTCGCAACTGTTTTTT.

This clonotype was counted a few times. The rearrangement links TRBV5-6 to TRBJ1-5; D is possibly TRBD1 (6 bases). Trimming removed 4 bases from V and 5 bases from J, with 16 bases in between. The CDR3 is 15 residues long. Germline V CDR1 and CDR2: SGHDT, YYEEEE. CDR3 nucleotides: TGTGCCAGCAGCCTCATCAGGGACACATATCAGCCCCAGCATTTT. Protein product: CASSLIRDTYQPQHF. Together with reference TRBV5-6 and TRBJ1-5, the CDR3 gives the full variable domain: DAGVTQSPTHLIKTRGQQVTLRCSPKSGHDTVSWYQQALGQGPQFIFQYYEEEERQRGNFPDRFSGHQFPNYSSELNVNALLLGDSALYLCASSLIRDTYQPQHFGDGTRLSIL.

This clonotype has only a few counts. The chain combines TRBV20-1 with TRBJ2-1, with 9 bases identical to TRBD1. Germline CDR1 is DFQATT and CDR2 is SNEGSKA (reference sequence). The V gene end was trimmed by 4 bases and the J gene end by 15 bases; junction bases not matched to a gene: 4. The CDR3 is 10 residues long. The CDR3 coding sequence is TGCAGTGCTACGGACAGGGGTTGGTTCTTC. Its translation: CSATDRGWFF.

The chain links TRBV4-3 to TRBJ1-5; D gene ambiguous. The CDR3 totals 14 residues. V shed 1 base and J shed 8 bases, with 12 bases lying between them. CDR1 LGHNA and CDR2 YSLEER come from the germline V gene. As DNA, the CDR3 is TGCGCCAGCAGCCAAGGTCTGAGGCGAGAGCCCCAGCATTTT. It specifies CASSQGLRREPQHF.

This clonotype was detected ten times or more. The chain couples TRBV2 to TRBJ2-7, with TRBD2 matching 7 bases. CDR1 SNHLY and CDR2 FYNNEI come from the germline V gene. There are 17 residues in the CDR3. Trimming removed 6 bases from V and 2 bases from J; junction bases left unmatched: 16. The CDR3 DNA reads TGTGCCAGCAGCGGGGACTATGAAAGGGGCTCCACCTACGAGCAGTACTTC. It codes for CASSGDYERGSTYEQYF.

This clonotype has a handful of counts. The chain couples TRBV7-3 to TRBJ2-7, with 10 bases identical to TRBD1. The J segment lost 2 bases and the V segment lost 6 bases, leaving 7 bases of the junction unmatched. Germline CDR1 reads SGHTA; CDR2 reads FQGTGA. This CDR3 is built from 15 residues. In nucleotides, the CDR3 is TGTGCCAGCAGTTTCGACAGGGGGCTGCCCTACGAGCAGTACTTC. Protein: CASSFDRGLPYEQYF.

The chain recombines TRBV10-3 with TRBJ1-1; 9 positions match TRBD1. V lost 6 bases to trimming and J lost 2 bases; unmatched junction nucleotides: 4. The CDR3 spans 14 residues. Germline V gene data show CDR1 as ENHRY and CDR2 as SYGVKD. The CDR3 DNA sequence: TGTGCCATCAGCCGGGGACAGGGAAACACTGAAGCTTTCTTT. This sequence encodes CAISRGQGNTEAFF.

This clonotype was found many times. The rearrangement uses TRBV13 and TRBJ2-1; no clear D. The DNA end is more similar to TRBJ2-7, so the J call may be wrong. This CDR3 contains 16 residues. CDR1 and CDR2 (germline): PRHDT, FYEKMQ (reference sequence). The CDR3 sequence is CASSLVPSFSYNEQYF. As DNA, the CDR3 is TGTGCCAGCAGCTTAGTCCCCTCCTTCTCCTACAATGAGCAGTACTTC.

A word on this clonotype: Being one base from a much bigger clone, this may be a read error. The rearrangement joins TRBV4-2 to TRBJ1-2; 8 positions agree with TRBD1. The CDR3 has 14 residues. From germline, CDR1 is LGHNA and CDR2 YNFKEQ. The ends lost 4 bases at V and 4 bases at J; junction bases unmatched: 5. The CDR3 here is CASSRADRGYGYTF. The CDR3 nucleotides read TGTGCCAGCAGCCGGGCCGACAGGGGCTATGGCTACACCTTC.

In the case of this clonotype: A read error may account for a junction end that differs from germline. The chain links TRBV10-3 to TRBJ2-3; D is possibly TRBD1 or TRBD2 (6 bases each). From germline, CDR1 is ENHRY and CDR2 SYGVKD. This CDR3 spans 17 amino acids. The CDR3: CAISESSGRGGKDTRYF. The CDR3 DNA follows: TGTGCCATCAGTGAGTCGAGCGGCAGGGGAGGAAAAGATACGCGGTATTTT.

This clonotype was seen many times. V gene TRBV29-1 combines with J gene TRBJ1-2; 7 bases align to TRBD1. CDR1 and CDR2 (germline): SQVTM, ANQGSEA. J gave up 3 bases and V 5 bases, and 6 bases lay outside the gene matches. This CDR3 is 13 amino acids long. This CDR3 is CSVLRQGDYGYTF. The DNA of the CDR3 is TGCAGCGTTCTCCGACAGGGTGACTATGGCTACACCTTC.

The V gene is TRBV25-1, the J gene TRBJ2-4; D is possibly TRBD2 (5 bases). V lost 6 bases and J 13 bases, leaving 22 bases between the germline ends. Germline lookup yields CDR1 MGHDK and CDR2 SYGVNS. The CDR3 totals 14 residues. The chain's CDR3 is CASREPEWAEEQYF. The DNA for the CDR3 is TGTGCCAGCAGGGAACCCGAGTGGGCGGAGGAGCAGTACTTC.

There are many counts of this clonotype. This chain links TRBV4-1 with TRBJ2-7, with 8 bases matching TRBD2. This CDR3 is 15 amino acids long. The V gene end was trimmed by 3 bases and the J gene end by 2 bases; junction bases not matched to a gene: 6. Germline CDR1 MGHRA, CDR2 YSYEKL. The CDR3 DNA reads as TGCGCCAGCAGCCAGGCAACTAGCGGAACCTACGAGCAGTACTTC. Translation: CASSQATSGTYEQYF.

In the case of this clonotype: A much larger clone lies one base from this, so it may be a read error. The CDR3 loop reads CASNLIGETQYF. The CDR3 nucleotides read TGTGCCAGCAACTTAATTGGGGAGACCCAGTACTTC. V is TRBV7-3 and J is TRBJ2-5, with D hard to call. The CDR3 is 12 residues long. The V gene's germline CDR1 is SGHTA and CDR2 FQGTGA.